A selection of T cell receptor beta chains follows, all from one sample in a study of cytomegalovirus exposure and HLA in healthy donors. Assay used: immunoSEQ multiplex PCR; TCRdb lists only in-frame clones, some missing. The ten most abundant clones cover more than 3% of a sample with around 36,000 clones. The sequenced material came from PBMCs. These receptors all come from a woman in her twenties or thirties in good health and CMV-seropositive. Both conserved end residues are part of each CDR3.

V,CDR3
TRBV4-1,CASSRTGTGRETQYF
TRBV29-1,CSVVGTGFTGYTF
TRBV28,CASRGTVNQPQHF
TRBV28,CASLPTPSYEQYF
TRBV7-8,CASSLLFTRRNEKLFF
TRBV11-2,CASSLDLAGKAEAFF
TRBV5-4,CASSSQGVYGYTF
TRBV6-5,CATWGQGYGYTF
TRBV27,CASRETGGGNSPLHF
TRBV2,CASRPGLGLTDTQYF
TRBV14,CASSGTGNTGELFF
TRBV4-2,CASSQESLAGSPYEQYF
TRBV18,CASSRRTRTQANTIYF
TRBV27,CASSRIAGGWEQFF
TRBV6-1,CASTLHRGENIQYF
TRBV19,CASNEDPGRAFF